The present T cell receptor (beta chain) was sequenced within a study of tumor-infiltrating lymphocytes in primary liver carcinoma. Study outcomes and limitations: The difference in top-250-clone fraction between tumors and blood was significant, favoring tumors (p = 0.039). Only around 8-25% of top clones occurred in all five tumor regions.

Joint extraction of RNA and DNA used roughly 20-33 mg of bulk tissue that was unsorted. Chronic HBV infection was present in the patients, who were treatment-naive. A constant-region primer served to make TCR beta cDNA from about 500 ng total RNA. Three nested multiplex PCR rounds of slightly modified ARM-PCR generated TCR beta libraries. It was with TRBV1-TRBV30 forward primers and a C-beta reverse primer that the first two PCR rounds were run, at roughly 9 cycles each. TCRdb re-called the multiplex PCR reads with MiXCR, one entry per CDR3 protein. Here the sample spans about 100,000 distinct CDR3 sequences, around 71% being singletons. Germline V gene sequence: CDR1 SGHAT, CDR2 FQDESV (reference sequence). The CDR3 spans 14 residues. For this clonotype: Its antigen is still unknown. The junction differs from germline at one of its ends, possibly a read error.

Sequences were obtained from liver tumor tissue from sampling region 2. Subset in this sample: tumor region T2, inferior pole. The receptor comes from a woman aged 60-75 years with primary liver carcinoma and hepatitis B virus infection. This chain uses TRBV11-1 with TRBJ2-1, with 8 bases that match TRBD2. Here the CDR3 DNA reads TGTGCCAGCAGCTTAGACGGGGGGGGTGAAAAACAGCTCTTC. Protein product: CASSLDGGGEKQLF.